This TCR beta chain was sequenced for a study of response to subunit inactivated influenza vaccine. Study-level results: Authors suggested each seasonal influenza vaccination recruits few new T cells.

CDR3 length equals 14 residues. Trimming shortened V by 5 bases and J by 4 bases, and 13 bases separated the two germline ends. Germline assignment: CDR1 SGHNT and CDR2 YENEEA. TCRdb re-called the RT-PCR reads through MiXCR, storing one row per CDR3 protein. The sample shows about 310,000 distinct CDR3 sequences, about 20% of them seen only once. As to this clonotype: What it recognizes is unknown.

The material was PBMCs from blood, obtained around 22 months after vaccination. V usage is TRBV11-3 and J usage is TRBJ2-3; D might be TRBD1 (6 bases). The TCR originated in a man between 50 and 69 years old who received an inactivated influenza vaccine. The CDR3 here is CASSPRDKADTQYF. The CDR3 bases are TGTGCCAGCAGCCCCCGGGACAAGGCAGATACGCAGTATTTT.